This T cell receptor (beta chain) was recovered during a study of identical twins. Broader study findings: Abundant cord blood beta clonotypes carried fewer insertions; memory repertoires showed none.

MiXCR, applied by TCRdb to the 5' RACE reads, yields one record per CDR3 protein. The table includes about 520,000 distinct CDR3 sequences, around 20% detected once. As concerns this clonotype: Its antigen is as yet unknown.

CDR3 length equals 11 residues. Germline V CDR1 and CDR2: MNHEY, SVGAGI. Trimming cost V 6 bases and J 3 bases, with 6 bases left between them. The sample was also reused in another study, on T cells expressing NK-cell markers. As reported in that work: Seropositivity for HCMV was found in seven of the eight sequenced donors, with one seronegative. A handful of donors had dominant NKG2C+ clonotypes that comprised roughly 1.0-8% of their CD8+ T cells. Whether expanded NKG2C+ T cell clones were HCMV specific stayed uncertain.

The chain is built from TRBV6-5 and TRBJ2-7; D is ambiguous. Sequencing input: CD4+ T cells sorted from blood. The receptor comes from a woman aged 18-30 years in good health. In nucleotides, the CDR3 is TGTGCCAGCAGACACATCTACGAGCAGTACTTC. Amino acids: CASRHIYEQYF.